This T cell receptor (beta chain) was sequenced for a study of response to subunit inactivated influenza vaccine. Study-wide results and limits: Seasonal influenza vaccination, on each occasion, was suggested by the authors to recruit few new T cells.

As for this clonotype: The antigen is undetermined.

The CDR3 extends over 15 amino acids. V gave up 6 bases and J gave up 5 bases; unmatched junction bases: 10. Germline CDR1 reads SGHKS; CDR2 reads YYEKEE (reference sequence). MiXCR, applied by TCRdb to the RT-PCR reads, yields one record per CDR3 protein. The sample includes 450,000 to 700,000 distinct CDR3 sequences, approximately 15% of them seen just once. Sequencing was performed on PBMCs from blood, taken roughly 12 days after vaccination. The chain joins TRBV5-5 to TRBJ2-3, with 9 bases matching TRBD1. This receptor was identified in a man aged 50 to 60 who received an inactivated influenza vaccine. The CDR3 region has the DNA TGTGCCAGCACCCCCCGGGACAGGGTGGGAGATACGCAGTATTTT. Protein: CASTPRDRVGDTQYF.